The sequence of this TCR beta chain was determined in a study of blood T cell repertoires in COVID-19. Study-level background: Specimens from acute and convalescent COVID-19 originated in the United States, Italy and Spain. T cells, B-cell-depleted T cells, or PBMCs supplied cDNA or gDNA.

Germline loops: CDR1 SQVTM, CDR2 ANQGSEA. The CDR3 has 13 amino acids. The V gene end was trimmed by 4 bases and the J gene end by 2 bases; junction bases not matched to a gene: 2. Original data processing: For nucleated cells, counts were estimated from reference gene primer amplification. Only in-frame clones appear in the TCRdb table, and some are missing; sequencing was by immunoSEQ multiplex PCR. That table gives V, J and clone size, and the DNA gave D and trimming. The sample consists of about 74,000 clones, about 86% of them appearing once. Remarks on this clone: The same CDR3 can be traced to other DNA sequences in this sample.

The sample taken for sequencing was peripheral blood. The chain uses TRBV29-1 and TRBJ1-3, with 7 bases aligning to TRBD1. This sequence was found in a woman of 80 years or more with active or convalescent COVID-19. Here the CDR3 DNA reads TGCAGCGTTGGACAGGGAACTGGAAACACCATATATTTT. Translating it yields CSVGQGTGNTIYF.